The entry below gives a single T cell receptor (beta chain) sequence along with its context. As yet, its antigen is unknown. V was clipped by 3 bases and J by 5 bases; unmatched bases: 10. This CDR3 is built from 16 residues. Germline CDR1 is SGHRS and CDR2 is YFSETQ. This entry belongs to a study of T-cell memory formation after mild COVID-19. Study as a whole: TCR clusters were largely donor specific. Overall study results and limits: Contracting CD4+ clones sat mainly in CM and EM; CD8+ in EMRA.

One entry per CDR3 protein, called by TCRdb with MiXCR from the 5' RACE reads. The table records just over 200,000 distinct CDR3 sequences, just over 9.5% of them present only once. This receptor was taken from a man younger than 30 who had mild COVID-19 (a few samples of this study predate the infection). Cell type and time point are not known. What was sequenced was PBMCs or a T cell subset sorted from them (not recorded which). The chain carries TRBV5-1 and TRBJ2-4, with 8 positions matching TRBD1. CDR3 coding DNA: TGCGCCAGCAGCTACGGGACAGGCTGGCTGGAAAACATTCAGTACTTC. Translation gives CASSYGTGWLENIQYF.